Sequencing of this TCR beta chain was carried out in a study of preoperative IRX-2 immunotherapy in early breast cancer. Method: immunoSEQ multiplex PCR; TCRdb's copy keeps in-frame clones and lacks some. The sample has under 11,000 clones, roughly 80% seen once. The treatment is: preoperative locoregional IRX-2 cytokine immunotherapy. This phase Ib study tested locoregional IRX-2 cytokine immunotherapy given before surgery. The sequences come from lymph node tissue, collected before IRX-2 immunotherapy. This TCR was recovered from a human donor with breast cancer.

CDR3: CASSQRTSGRGTYEQYF. The CDR3 region has the DNA TGTGCCAGCAGCCAGAGGACTAGCGGGAGGGGAACCTACGAGCAGTACTTC. The chain joins TRBV7-6 to TRBJ2-7; 15 bases map to TRBD2. V lost 5 bases to trimming and J lost 2 bases; unmatched junction nucleotides: 7. The V gene's germline CDR1 is SGHVS and CDR2 FNYEAQ. The CDR3 spans 17 residues.